This T cell receptor (beta chain) was recovered during a study of shared clonotypes between healthy human individuals. Study in general: Three CD4 naive, three CD4 memory, two CD8 naive and one CD8 memory plate were used per donor.

General study points: Sharing across four donors was highest in naive CD4 (around 5%) and lowest in memory CD8 (roughly 0.4%).

The CDR3 runs 16 residues. Germline V gives CDR1 SGHTA, CDR2 FQGTGA. Trimming removed 8 bases at V and 0 bases at J, with 17 bases between. Terminally differentiated effector memory CD45RA+ cells were excluded from the naive CD8 cells, which were CD45RO-negative and positively selected for CCR7. Each replicate PCR on the sorted subsets used about 0.2 ug DNA (around 30,000 T cell genomes). Sequencing used immunoSEQ multiplex PCR; TCRdb keeps in-frame clones, though not all of them. The sample carries about 2,200,000 clones, about 92% recorded once. Worth noting for this clone: Its target is unknown.

The clonotype originates from a man in his late teens or twenties in good health. Some clones in this sample may be carry-over from other donors' samples. The sequencing sample was made of naive CD8+ T cells from PBMCs. This rearrangement joins TRBV7-3 to TRBJ2-1; no clear D. The CDR3 coding sequence is TGTGCCAGCCTCAACGGCCCGGCGAGCTCCTACAATGAGCAGTTCTTC. Encoded protein: CASLNGPASSYNEQFF.